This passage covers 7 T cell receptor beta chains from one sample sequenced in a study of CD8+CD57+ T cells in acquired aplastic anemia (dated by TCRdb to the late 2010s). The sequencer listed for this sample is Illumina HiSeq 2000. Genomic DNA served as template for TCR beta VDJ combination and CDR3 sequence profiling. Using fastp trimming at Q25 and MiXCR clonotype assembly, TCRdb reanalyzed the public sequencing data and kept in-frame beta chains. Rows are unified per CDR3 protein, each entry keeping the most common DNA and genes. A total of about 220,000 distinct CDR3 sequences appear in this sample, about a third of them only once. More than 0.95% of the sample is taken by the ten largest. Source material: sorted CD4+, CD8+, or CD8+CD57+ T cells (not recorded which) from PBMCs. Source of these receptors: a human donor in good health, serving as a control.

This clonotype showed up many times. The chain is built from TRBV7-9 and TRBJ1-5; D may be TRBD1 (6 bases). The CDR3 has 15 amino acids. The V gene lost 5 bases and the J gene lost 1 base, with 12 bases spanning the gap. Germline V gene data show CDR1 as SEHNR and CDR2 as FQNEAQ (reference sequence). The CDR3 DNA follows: TGTGCCAGCAGCAAACTGACAGGAAGCAATCAGCCCCAGCATTTT. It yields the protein CASSKLTGSNQPQHF.

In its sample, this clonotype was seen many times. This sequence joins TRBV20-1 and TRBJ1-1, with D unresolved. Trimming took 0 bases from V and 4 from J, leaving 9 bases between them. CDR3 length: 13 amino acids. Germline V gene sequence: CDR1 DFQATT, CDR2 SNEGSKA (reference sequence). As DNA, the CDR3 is TGCAGTGCTAGAGATAGACGGGGCACTGAAGCTTTCTTT. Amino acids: CSARDRRGTEAFF.

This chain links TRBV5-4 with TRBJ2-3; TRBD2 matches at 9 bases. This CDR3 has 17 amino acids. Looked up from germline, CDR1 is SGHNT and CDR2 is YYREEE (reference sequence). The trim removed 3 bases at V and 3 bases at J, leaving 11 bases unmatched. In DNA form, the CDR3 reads TGTGCCAGCAGCTCCCCGACGAGGACTAGCGAAACAGATACGCAGTATTTT. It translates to CASSSPTRTSETDTQYF.

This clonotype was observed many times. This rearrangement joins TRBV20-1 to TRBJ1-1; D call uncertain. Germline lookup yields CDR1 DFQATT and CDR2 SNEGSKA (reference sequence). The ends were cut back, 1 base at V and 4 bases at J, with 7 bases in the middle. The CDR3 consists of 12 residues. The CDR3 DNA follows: TGCAGTGCTAGAGCCGGTAGCACTGAAGCTTTCTTT. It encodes CSARAGSTEAFF.

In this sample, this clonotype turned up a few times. The CDR3 nucleotides read TGTGCCAGCAGTTACAGGGCTAACTATGGCTACACCTTC. This sequence encodes CASSYRANYGYTF. The chain couples TRBV6-5 to TRBJ1-2; unclear D gene. Germline assignment: CDR1 MNHEY and CDR2 SVGAGI. V lost 2 bases to trimming and J lost 0 bases, with 4 bases between them. The CDR3 has 13 amino acids.

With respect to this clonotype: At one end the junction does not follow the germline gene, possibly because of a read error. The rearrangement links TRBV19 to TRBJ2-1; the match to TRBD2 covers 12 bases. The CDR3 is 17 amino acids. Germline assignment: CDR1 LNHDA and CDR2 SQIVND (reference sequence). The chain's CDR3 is CASSIDLGLAGNNGQFF. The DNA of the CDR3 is TGTGCCAGTAGTATAGATCTAGGACTAGCGGGAAACAATGGGCAGTTCTTC.

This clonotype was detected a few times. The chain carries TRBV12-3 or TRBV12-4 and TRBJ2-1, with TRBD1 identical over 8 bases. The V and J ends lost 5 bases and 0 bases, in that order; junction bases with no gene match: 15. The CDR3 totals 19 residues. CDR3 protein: CASSTQGRGLRGSYNEQFF. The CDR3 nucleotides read TGTGCCAGCAGTACCCAGGGCAGGGGGCTTCGGGGCTCCTACAATGAGCAGTTCTTC.